Many counts were recorded for the clone carrying this T cell receptor (beta chain). Its antigen remains unidentified. These data belong to a study of neurological immune-mediated disorders. Study observations and caveats: The highest TCR clonal expansion occurred in HTLV-1-associated myelopathy; multiple sclerosis fell below healthy controls.

The CDR3 consists of 17 residues. The V and J ends lost 2 bases and 2 bases, in that order; junction bases with no gene match: 11. Time point given: longitudinal time-point 1 (baseline). cDNA synthesis was performed by 5'RACE with 10-nucleotide random UMIs. The yield of each sequencing run was over 200 million TCR-beta sequences from 15-18 subjects. TCRdb reprocessed the 5' RACE reads via MiXCR and lists one record per CDR3 protein. The sample consists of some 49,000 distinct CDR3 sequences, 10% of them appearing once. The sample consisted of PBMCs. The chain recombines TRBV12-3 or TRBV12-4 with TRBJ2-7; 8 bases are shared with TRBD2. This clonotype was obtained from a woman in her thirties or forties in good health. DNA for the CDR3: TGTGCCAGCAGTTTATTTAGCGGGATAAAGGGGGCCTACGAGCAGTACTTC. This codes for CASSLFSGIKGAYEQYF.